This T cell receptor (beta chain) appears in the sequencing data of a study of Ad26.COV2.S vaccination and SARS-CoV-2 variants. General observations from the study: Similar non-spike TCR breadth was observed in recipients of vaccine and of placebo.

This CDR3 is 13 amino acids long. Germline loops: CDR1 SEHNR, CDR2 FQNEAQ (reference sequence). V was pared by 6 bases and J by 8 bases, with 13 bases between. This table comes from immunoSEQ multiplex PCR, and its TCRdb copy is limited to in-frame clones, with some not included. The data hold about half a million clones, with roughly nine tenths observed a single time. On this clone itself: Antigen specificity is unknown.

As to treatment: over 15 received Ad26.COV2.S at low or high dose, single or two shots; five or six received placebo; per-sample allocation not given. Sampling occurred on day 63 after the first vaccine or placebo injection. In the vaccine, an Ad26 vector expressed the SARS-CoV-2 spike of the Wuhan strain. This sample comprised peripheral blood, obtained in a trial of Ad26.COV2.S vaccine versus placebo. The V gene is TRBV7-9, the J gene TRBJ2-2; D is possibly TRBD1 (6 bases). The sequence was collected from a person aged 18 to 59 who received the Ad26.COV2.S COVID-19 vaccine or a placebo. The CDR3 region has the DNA TGTGCCAGCAGTGCGCAGGGGCGGGGGGAGCTGTTTTTT. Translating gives CASSAQGRGELFF.